This T cell receptor (beta chain) was documented in a study of PD-1 blockade in classical Hodgkin lymphoma. About the research overall: Administration of nivolumab to patients was at 3 mg/kg intravenously every 2 weeks. Study-level points and caveats: Reports indicated that newly diagnosed patients had lower baseline TCR diversity than healthy donors did. CD4+ but not CD8+ TCR diversity rose significantly by C4D1.

There are 15 residues in the CDR3. Every patient had relapsed following autologous stem cell transplantation, and cohorts differed in brentuximab vedotin exposure. The table came from immunoSEQ multiplex PCR; TCRdb's copy has only in-frame clones and leaves some out. The repertoire holds around 50,000 clones, with 75% to 95% as singletons. With regard to this clone: What it binds is unknown.

Material: peripheral blood mononuclear cells (PBMCs), obtained before the second cycle of nivolumab. The chain has TRBV21-1 and TRBJ2-7; TRBD2 reflects the table's D call only, with no check against the DNA. TRBV21-1 has pseudogene status. The source is a human donor with classical Hodgkin lymphoma. This chain's CDR3 is CASIRGDYPPYEQYF. The CDR3 DNA reads as TGTGCCAGCATAAGGGGGGACTACCCTCCCTACGAGCAGTACTTC.